This entry lists 30 T cell receptor beta chains sequenced from one sample in a study of shared clonotypes between healthy human individuals. Method: immunoSEQ multiplex PCR; TCRdb's copy keeps in-frame clones and lacks some. The sample shows 1,400,000 or so clones, less than 99% of them seen only once. Input material: naive CD4+ T cells sorted from blood. Subset given: CD45RA+ positively selected. These receptors all stem from a man aged 25-45 years in good health.

The chain combines TRBV6-1 with TRBJ1-5, with D unclear. Trimming shortened V by 2 bases and J by 9 bases, and 8 bases separated the two germline ends. CDR1 is MNHNS and CDR2 is SASEGT in the germline V gene. The CDR3 totals 12 residues. The CDR3 reads CASSETSRPQHF. In nucleotides, the CDR3 is TGTGCCAGCAGTGAAACAAGTAGGCCCCAGCATTTT.

V usage is TRBV6-4 and J usage is TRBJ1-3; D is uncertain. From germline, CDR1 is MRHNA and CDR2 SNTAGT. The CDR3 totals 14 residues. The ends were cut back, 4 bases at V and 4 bases at J, with 11 bases in the middle. CDR3 nucleotide sequence: TGTGCCAGCAGTGTTTATTCGTGGGGAAACACCATATATTTT. It codes for CASSVYSWGNTIYF.

In its sample, this clone was seen once. J is TRBJ1-2 and V is TRBV30; D gene unclear. Per germline, CDR1 GTSNPN and CDR2 SVGIG (reference sequence). This CDR3 has 13 amino acids. V was shortened by 3 bases and J by 7 bases, with 15 bases between the two germline ends. The CDR3, as DNA: TGTGCCTGGAGATCTGCCCCAGGCCTTGGCTACACCTTC. It yields the protein CAWRSAPGLGYTF.

As regards this clone: Other DNA sequences in the same sample also yield this CDR3. The genes are TRBV29-1 and TRBJ1-2, with D unresolved. The CDR3 totals 10 residues. Between the trimmed V and J ends, which lost 7 bases and 3 bases, there was a span of 6 bases. The germline V gene encodes CDR1 SQVTM and CDR2 ANQGSEA. DNA of the CDR3: TGCAGCGGCGGGGACTATGGCTACACCTTC. This gives the protein CSGGDYGYTF.

V gene TRBV28 combines with J gene TRBJ2-1; no firm D call. Germline values: CDR1 MDHEN, CDR2 SYDVKM. Trimming left V 3 bases short and J 10 bases short, with 10 bases between. This CDR3 has 12 amino acids. This CDR3 is CASSFPGQEQFF. CDR3 sequence (DNA): TGTGCCAGCAGTTTCCCCGGCCAGGAGCAGTTCTTC.

This rearrangement joins TRBV5-1 to TRBJ2-3; 7 bases line up with TRBD2. V lost 2 bases, J lost 5 bases, and 2 bases stayed unmatched. Germline lookup yields CDR1 SGHRS and CDR2 YFSETQ. The CDR3 runs 13 residues. CDR3 DNA sequence: TGCGCCAGCAGCTTAAGCGGGATAGATACGCAGTATTTT. It specifies CASSLSGIDTQYF.

The chain couples TRBV7-9 to TRBJ2-7; the D call may be TRBD1 or TRBD2 (5 bases each). Germline V CDR1 and CDR2: SEHNR, FQNEAQ (reference sequence). V lost 8 bases and J lost 7, with 15 bases in between. The CDR3 runs to 12 residues. CDR3 region: CASALGDGEQYF. DNA for the CDR3: TGTGCCAGCGCCCTGGGGGACGGAGAGCAGTACTTC.

This clone is a singleton in its sample. The gene calls are TRBV7-2 and TRBJ2-1; D may correspond to TRBD1 or TRBD2 (6 bases each). CDR3 length equals 16 residues. The germline V gene encodes CDR1 SGHTA and CDR2 FQGNSA. The V and J ends lost 7 bases and 7 bases respectively, with 23 bases between them. CDR3 in DNA: TGTGCCAGCAATGAGGTGGGGGGCTCGTACGATAATGAGCAGTTCTTC. This codes for CASNEVGGSYDNEQFF.

The J gene is TRBJ2-1, the V gene TRBV19; 11 positions agree with TRBD1. Germline V gene data show CDR1 as LNHDA and CDR2 as SQIVND (reference sequence). Trimming at V came to 3 bases and at J to 9 bases, leaving 4 bases not matched to a gene. This CDR3 is built from 14 residues. CDR3 protein: CASSMGQGEGEQFF. CDR3 nucleotides: TGTGCCAGTAGTATGGGACAGGGGGAGGGTGAGCAGTTCTTC.

The rearrangement uses TRBV19 and TRBJ2-3; the match to TRBD2 covers 12 bases. V shed 5 bases and J 0 bases; nucleotides not matched to a gene: 6. Germline loops: CDR1 LNHDA, CDR2 SQIVND (reference sequence). The CDR3 is made up of 17 amino acids. The CDR3 is CASSRDGTSGSTDTQYF. DNA for the CDR3: TGTGCCAGTAGTCGCGACGGGACTAGCGGGAGCACAGATACGCAGTATTTT.

The genes are TRBV9 and TRBJ2-5; 10 bases are shared with TRBD2. CDR1 is SGDLS, CDR2 YYNGEE, per germline. This CDR3 contains 15 residues. V dropped 3 bases and J dropped 3; count of bases not matched to a gene: 5. CDR3 nucleotides: TGTGCCAGCAGCGCCCGGACTAGCGGAAAAGAGACCCAGTACTTC. Encoded protein: CASSARTSGKETQYF.

The J gene is TRBJ2-2, the V gene TRBV5-4, with 9 bases aligning to TRBD2. Germline trimming cut 6 bases from V and 5 bases from J; bases unmatched to any gene: 2. The CDR3 contains 13 residues. The germline CDR1 and CDR2 sequences are SGHNT and YYREEE (reference sequence). CDR3 nucleotide sequence: TGTGCCAGCAATCTAGCGGGAACCGGGGAGCTGTTTTTT. It encodes CASNLAGTGELFF.

The rearrangement joins TRBV6-1 to TRBJ1-2; D call uncertain. The germline V gene encodes CDR1 MNHNS and CDR2 SASEGT. This CDR3 contains 15 residues. Trimming left V 1 base short and J 1 base short, with 10 bases between. This CDR3 reads CASSEGVGLNYGYTF. CDR3 sequence (DNA): TGTGCCAGCAGTGAAGGCGTAGGGCTTAACTATGGCTACACCTTC.

This chain joins TRBV5-6 and TRBJ2-7; tentatively, D is TRBD1 (6 bases). Trimming cost V 1 base and J 2 bases, with 10 bases left between them. CDR1 and CDR2 from the germline V gene are SGHDT and YYEEEE. The CDR3 has 14 amino acids. CDR3 sequence reads: CASSLIGGTYEQYF. The CDR3, as DNA: TGTGCCAGCAGCTTGATAGGGGGTACCTACGAGCAGTACTTC. The full variable domain, its missing parts supplied by reference TRBV5-6 and TRBJ2-7, is DAGVTQSPTHLIKTRGQQVTLRCSPKSGHDTVSWYQQALGQGPQFIFQYYEEEERQRGNFPDRFSGHQFPNYSSELNVNALLLGDSALYLCASSLIGGTYEQYFGPGTRLTVT.

The genes are TRBV7-2 and TRBJ2-3; unclear D gene. The germline V gene encodes CDR1 SGHTA and CDR2 FQGNSA. V gave up 3 bases and J gave up 1 base, with 8 bases separating them. This CDR3 has 14 residues. DNA for the CDR3: TGTGCCAGCAGCTTCCAGCTAGGCACAGATACGCAGTATTTT. Translated, it gives CASSFQLGTDTQYF.

CDR3 nucleotides: TGTGCCAGCAGCTTGGGGCTGTTACGAGAGCAGTACTTC. This gives the protein CASSLGLLREQYF. The chain uses TRBV5-8 and TRBJ2-7; D remains ambiguous. Germline loops: CDR1 SGHTS, CDR2 YDEGEE. Trimming shortened V by 0 bases and J by 7 bases, and 11 bases separated the two germline ends. The CDR3 extends over 13 amino acids.

V gene TRBV7-2 combines with J gene TRBJ1-2, with TRBD1 matching over 7 bases. The CDR3 contains 15 residues. V dropped 5 bases and J dropped 4; count of bases not matched to a gene: 10. CDR1 and CDR2 from the germline V gene are SGHTA and FQGNSA. CDR3 sequence: CASSLTLTGIYGYTF. The CDR3 DNA reads as TGTGCCAGCAGCCTAACCTTGACAGGGATCTATGGCTACACCTTC. The full variable domain, in which reference TRBV7-2 and TRBJ1-2 provide the parts outside the CDR3, is GAGVSQSPSNKVTEKGKDVELRCDPISGHTALYWYRQSLGQGLEFLIYFQGNSAPDKSGLPSDRFSAERTGGSVSTLTIQRTQQEDSAVYLCASSLTLTGIYGYTFGSGTRLTVV.

This CDR3 reads CASRDRTGYEQYF. The CDR3 DNA reads as TGTGCCAGCAGAGACAGGACAGGCTACGAGCAGTACTTC. The V and J genes are TRBV11-1 and TRBJ2-7; 7 bases match TRBD1. V lost 6 bases and J lost 3; bases outside the gene matches: 5. This CDR3 spans 13 amino acids. Per germline, CDR1 SGHAT and CDR2 FQDESV (reference sequence).

This chain links TRBV10-3 with TRBJ2-5, with D hard to call. V was clipped by 2 bases and J by 0 bases, with 7 bases between them. CDR1 is ENHRY, CDR2 SYGVKD, per germline. The CDR3 is 14 residues long. CDR3 loop: CAISEDLYQETQYF. CDR3 nucleotides: TGTGCCATCAGTGAGGACCTCTACCAAGAGACCCAGTACTTC.

This clone was detected only once. V is TRBV11-2 and J is TRBJ2-7; 9 nucleotides agree with TRBD1. The V gene's germline CDR1 is SGHAT and CDR2 FQNNGV. V lost 2 bases and J lost 7; bases outside the gene matches: 12. The CDR3 has 16 amino acids. The CDR3 region has the DNA TGTGCCAGCAGCTTATCCTTGGGACAGGGACAAGGTGAGCAGTACTTC. Translation gives CASSLSLGQGQGEQYF.

In regard to this clone: Other DNA sequences within the sample encode an identical CDR3. The chain combines TRBV9 with TRBJ2-1; no definite D call. The germline CDR1 and CDR2 sequences are SGDLS and YYNGEE. The CDR3 is 14 residues long. Trimming took off 3 bases at V and 0 bases at J, with 7 bases between the two ends. The CDR3 DNA sequence: TGTGCCAGCAGCGGGGGTAGCTCCTACAATGAGCAGTTCTTC. This sequence encodes CASSGGSSYNEQFF.

The chain's CDR3 is CASSSLQGDSGNTIYF. CDR3 nucleotide sequence: TGTGCCAGCAGCTCGTTACAGGGGGATTCTGGAAACACCATATATTTT. The chain couples TRBV5-8 to TRBJ1-3; 8 bases fit TRBD1. The CDR3 consists of 16 residues. V trimming: 3 bases; J trimming: 1 base; junction bases outside the gene matches: 6. Germline-derived CDR1 and CDR2 are SGHTS and YDEGEE.

The chain uses TRBV6-5 and TRBJ1-4; D is perhaps TRBD1 (6 bases). V was shortened by 6 bases and J by 8 bases, with 13 bases between the two germline ends. Germline values: CDR1 MNHEY, CDR2 SVGAGI. This CDR3 has 13 residues. CDR3 nucleotides: TGTGCCAGCAGACGGGGGGCAGGCGAAAAACTGTTTTTT. Translated, it gives CASRRGAGEKLFF.

The table lists this clone with a count of one. This chain joins TRBV23-1 and TRBJ2-7; TRBD1 might be the D (6 bases). TRBV23-1 is sorted into the ORF group, with uncertain function. Trimming took 3 bases from V and 6 from J, leaving 21 bases between them. CDR3 length equals 16 residues. The CDR3 coding sequence is TGCGCCAGCAGTCATCACGAACTCCAACAGGGTCGCGAGCAGTACTTC. The encoded protein is CASSHHELQQGREQYF.

The chain joins TRBV5-4 to TRBJ2-3; no firm D call. This CDR3 region has 15 residues. Trimming stripped 4 bases from V and 2 bases from J, with 14 bases between. Per germline, CDR1 SGHNT and CDR2 YYREEE (reference sequence). Here the CDR3 reads CASSPDIVNTDTQYF. The CDR3 nucleotides are TGTGCCAGCAGCCCCGACATTGTCAACACAGATACGCAGTATTTT.

This rearrangement joins TRBV18 to TRBJ2-1; the match to TRBD2 covers 8 bases. J gave up 4 bases and V 3 bases, and 8 bases lay outside the gene matches. The CDR3 totals 16 residues. Looked up from germline, CDR1 is KGHSH and CDR2 is LQKENI. In DNA, the CDR3 is TGTGCCAGCTCACCGGGACTAGTCCCTCTTTACAATGAGCAGTTCTTC. Translating gives CASSPGLVPLYNEQFF.

This chain connects TRBV7-8 to TRBJ1-1; D is unresolved. Germline CDR1 reads SGHVS; CDR2 reads FQNEAQ. The V end was cut by 3 bases, the J end by 5 bases, with 16 bases between. The CDR3 covers 15 residues. As DNA, the CDR3 is TGTGCCAGCAGCTTGGATTCCCCAGGCGCGACTGAAGCTTTCTTT. This codes for CASSLDSPGATEAFF.

The sample holds one count of this clone. The rearrangement uses TRBV11-2 and TRBJ2-7; TRBD1 aligns across 8 bases. Germline V gene lookup returns CDR1 SGHAT and CDR2 FQNNGV. The length of the CDR3 is 16 residues. V trimming: 6 bases; J trimming: 4 bases; junction bases outside the gene matches: 14. The CDR3 DNA follows: TGTGCCAGCAGGTATCTCCGGACAGGGAAAAAGTACGAGCAGTACTTC. It yields the protein CASRYLRTGKKYEQYF.

The chain joins TRBV5-1 to TRBJ2-1, with D maybe TRBD2 (6 bases). The germline V gene encodes CDR1 SGHRS and CDR2 YFSETQ. Trimming took 3 bases from V and 7 from J, leaving 17 bases between them. The CDR3 runs 15 residues. The chain's CDR3 is CASSSTVGAGNEQFF. DNA for the CDR3: TGCGCCAGCAGCTCTACTGTAGGGGCGGGGAATGAGCAGTTCTTC.

The chain uses TRBV6-4 and TRBJ2-3; D might be TRBD2 (6 bases). The CDR3 spans 15 residues. V lost 1 base, J lost 2 bases, and 10 bases lay in between. Germline CDR1 MRHNA, CDR2 SNTAGT. CDR3 loop: CASSDLAGPTDTQYF. The CDR3 nucleotides are TGTGCCAGCAGTGACTTGGCGGGACCCACAGATACGCAGTATTTT.